This record covers a single TCR beta chain. Its antigen is not known. This entry belongs to a study of T cell responses to AZD1222 COVID-19 vaccine. General study results and limits: Clonal diversity was possibly underestimated; the donors were predominantly white British and more often female. CD4 TCRs linked to vaccination spanned spike, dominating at 160-218 and 743-854. Just five to seven people given AZD1222 tested seropositive at baseline.

Profiling relied on immunoSEQ multiplex PCR, and the TCRdb table lists in-frame clones only, not all of them. This table holds 150,000 to 200,000 clones, about 92% found once. CDR3 length: 14 amino acids. V was trimmed by 4 bases and J by 0 bases, leaving 9 bases between them. Germline values: CDR1 MRHNA, CDR2 SNTAGT. This clonotype originated in an adult in good health. The starting material was peripheral blood, obtained on day 0 of AZD1222 vaccination. This sequence joins TRBV6-4 and TRBJ1-1; no clear D. CDR3 in amino acids: CASSVDRLNTEAFF. DNA of the CDR3: TGTGCCAGCAGTGTTGACCGACTGAACACTGAAGCTTTCTTT.